Listed here is a single T cell receptor (beta chain). It has no known antigen specificity. Per-base qualities were not stored, and no clone one base away is much larger. The CDR3 regions of human TCRbeta chains were analyzed by immunosequencing. Per the original workflow: Repertoire TCRs were matched against a reference library of SARS-CoV-2-specific TCRs generated with the MIRA antigen-specificity platform. Breadth meant the fraction of unique TCRs that were SARS-CoV-2-associated, whereas depth meant the fraction of total T cells that were SARS-CoV-2-associated. Using the MIRA data, every spike-specific TCR was mapped to the spike region that the TCR reacted to and assigned to either a CD4 or a CD8 class. Log10-transformed breadth and depth values were compared by one-way ANOVA with Sidak's multiple comparisons tests. The source is immuneACCESS, and TCRdb retained only in-frame sequences with V and J called. Part of the clones is not carried over; for the studies checked, unresolved V genes explain less than half of this, and the remainder is unexplained. From that table come the V and J calls and clone size; the DNA was used to work out D and trimming. For this sample there are approximately 110,000 clones; approximately 96% appear just once. The ten largest clones capture around 2% of the sample.

This specimen comes from a study of T cell responses to AZD1222 COVID-19 vaccine (dated by TCRdb to about 2021). General notes on the study: Because spike-specific TCR depth and breadth did not differ between the two schedules, AZD1222 recipients who got a second dose at roughly 4 weeks were pooled with those who got a second dose at roughly 12 weeks. TCR sequencing covered about 230 trial participants: 200 to 220 given two doses of AZD1222 and 26 given two doses of MenACWY control vaccine. Trial participants were enrolled by age into 18-55, 56-69 and 70-plus year subgroups, with around 150, 28 and 57 TCR-sequenced participants respectively. Broad study findings and their caveats: No day 14 peak-response samples were available, so repertoires were characterized only after the peak T cell response. Conclusions about previously exposed vaccinees were limited because only 5 or 6 AZD1222 recipients were SARS-CoV-2 seropositive at baseline. After two AZD1222 doses, both the breadth and the depth of spike-specific TCRs were significantly higher than at day 0 and than in MenACWY recipients. Vaccine-associated CD4 TCRs spanned the whole spike protein, with dominant responses in regions 160-218 and 743-854. The 56-69-year group was small, and its depth increase did not reach significance, likely because of low power. Reportedly, almost half of the unique spike-specific TCRs recognized epitopes lying outside the regions that are mutated in the B.1.351 and B.1.1.7 variants. Participants were mostly white British and included more females than males, and it was suggested by the authors that clonal diversity may have been underestimated.

This sample's time point label indicates: baseline before first vaccination. Vaccinee samples were obtained from the UK trials COV001 and COV002, which included a single-blind randomized controlled phase 2/3 trial of AZD1222 (ChAdOx1 nCoV-19) in healthy adults. For TCRbeta chain sequencing, PBMC samples from trial participants were taken at day 0 and at day 28 after the second dose. The CDR3 measures 17 amino acids from cysteine to phenylalanine. The CDR3 DNA has 51 bases and is translated from base 1. The germline V gene encodes CDR1 LNHDA and CDR2 SQIVND (reference sequence). The V end loses 5 bases and the J end loses 9 bases, and a stretch of 26 bases separates them.

Source: peripheral blood, taken on day 0 of AZD1222 vaccination. The sequence was obtained from an adult in good health. The V and J segments used are TRBV19 and TRBJ1-5; the D gene cannot be named for sure. The DNA reads TGTGCCAGTAGTCCCCCTCGAGCGGACGGCCTCTCGCGGCCCCAGCATTTT. Its protein is CASSPPRADGLSRPQHF.